Shown below are 30 T cell receptor beta chains from a single sample sequenced in a study of shared clonotypes between healthy human individuals. CD8 cells classed as naive were CD45RO-negative and positively selected for CCR7, excluding terminally differentiated effector memory CD45RA+ cells. Profiled with immunoSEQ multiplex PCR; TCRdb holds only in-frame clones, not every one. Here the sample spans approximately 740,000 clones, 90% to 95% being singletons. Specimen: naive CD8+ T cells sorted from blood. These receptor sequences come from a man aged 30-40 years in good health.

A word on this clone: This same CDR3 is encoded by further DNA sequences in the sample. Written as DNA, the CDR3 is TGTGCCAGCAAGGGAGAGACCCAGTACTTC. Its protein product is CASKGETQYF. The V gene is TRBV25-1, the J gene TRBJ2-5; no definite D call. This CDR3 comprises 10 residues. CDR1 is MGHDK and CDR2 is SYGVNS in the germline V gene. Deletions cut 7 bases from V and 4 bases from J, with 4 bases between.

V usage is TRBV5-8 and J usage is TRBJ1-2; D call uncertain. The CDR3 has 12 residues. Germline V gene sequence: CDR1 SGHTS, CDR2 YDEGEE. Deletions cut 5 bases from V and 4 bases from J, with 9 bases between. In DNA, the CDR3 is TGTGCCAGCAGGGCGGGCCTCTATGGCTACACCTTC. Amino acids: CASRAGLYGYTF.

J is TRBJ2-3 and V is TRBV27; D remains ambiguous. This CDR3 spans 16 amino acids. V was cut by 0 bases and J by 1 base, with 11 bases left in between. Germline CDR1 MNHEY, CDR2 SMNVEV (reference sequence). The CDR3 reads CASSLSVLSGTDTQYF. CDR3 in DNA: TGTGCCAGCAGTTTATCGGTTCTATCGGGCACAGATACGCAGTATTTT.

The V and J genes are TRBV11-2 and TRBJ2-2; D ambiguous. The CDR3 extends over 11 amino acids. The V end was cut by 7 bases, the J end by 6 bases, with 6 bases between. The V gene's germline CDR1 is SGHAT and CDR2 FQNNGV. CDR3 sequence: CASTSPGELFF. The DNA for the CDR3 is TGTGCCAGCACCTCCCCCGGGGAGCTGTTTTTT.

In regard to this clone: Distinct nucleotide sequences in the sample also encode this CDR3. The genes are TRBV7-9 and TRBJ2-5; D is tentatively TRBD1 or TRBD2 (5 bases each). V lost 0 bases and J 3 bases, leaving 8 bases between the germline ends. The CDR3 length is 14 residues. CDR1 and CDR2 from the germline V gene are SEHNR and FQNEAQ (reference sequence). The CDR3 DNA is TGTGCCAGCAGCTTAGCACGAGGGGAAGAGACCCAGTACTTC. It specifies CASSLARGEETQYF.

The V call is TRBV19, the J call TRBJ2-5; D gene ambiguous. Trimming left V 3 bases short and J 6 bases short, with 17 bases between. Per germline, CDR1 LNHDA and CDR2 SQIVND (reference sequence). There are 15 residues in the CDR3. CDR3 amino acids: CASSIGRNPVQTQYF. Written as DNA, the CDR3 is TGTGCCAGTAGTATTGGCAGGAACCCCGTACAGACCCAGTACTTC.

The sample holds a few counts of this clone. The chain carries TRBV10-1 and TRBJ1-3; a weak D match, TRBD1 (5 bases). Germline CDR1 is WNHNN and CDR2 is SYGVQD (reference sequence). CDR3 size: 14 residues. Deletions cut 8 bases from V and 0 bases from J, with 11 bases between. CDR3 sequence (DNA): TGCGCCAGCTGGGGGGGGAGCTCTGGAAACACCATATATTTT. This encodes CASWGGSSGNTIYF.

This rearrangement joins TRBV7-9 to TRBJ2-2; 13 bases are shared with TRBD2. CDR3 length: 18 amino acids. V gave up 4 bases and J gave up 6 bases; unmatched junction bases: 11. Germline V gene lookup returns CDR1 SEHNR and CDR2 FQNEAQ (reference sequence). The CDR3 protein is CASSSGTSGTLLAGELFF. For the CDR3, the DNA is TGTGCCAGCAGCTCCGGGACTAGCGGGACCCTATTAGCCGGGGAGCTGTTTTTT. Full variable domain (outside the CDR3, taken from reference TRBV7-9 and TRBJ2-2): DTGVSQNPRHKITKRGQNVTFRCDPISEHNRLYWYRQTLGQGPEFLTYFQNEAQLEKSRLLSDRFSAERPKGSFSTLEIQRTEQGDSAMYLCASSSGTSGTLLAGELFFGEGSRLTVL.

The V and J genes are TRBV28 and TRBJ1-4; TRBD1 matches at 8 bases. CDR1 is MDHEN and CDR2 is SYDVKM in the germline V gene. V lost 5 bases and J lost 6; bases outside the gene matches: 5. This CDR3 contains 14 residues. This chain's CDR3 is CASSPGGRDEKLFF. As DNA, the CDR3 is TGTGCCAGCAGTCCAGGGGGCCGGGATGAAAAACTGTTTTTT.

This chain connects TRBV4-1 to TRBJ1-1; the D is unclear. The germline CDR1 and CDR2 sequences are MGHRA and YSYEKL. CDR3 length: 13 amino acids. V lost 0 bases, J lost 7 bases, and 9 bases lay in between. CDR3 loop: CASSQDSGVEAFF. In DNA form, the CDR3 reads TGCGCCAGCAGCCAAGATTCAGGAGTTGAAGCTTTCTTT.

The V and J genes are TRBV5-1 and TRBJ2-3; D is perhaps TRBD2 (6 bases). Trimming left V 4 bases short and J 0 bases short, with 18 bases between. Germline CDR1 reads SGHRS; CDR2 reads YFSETQ. This CDR3 has 17 amino acids. In nucleotides, the CDR3 is TGCGCCAGCAGCCCCGCCGGGACTGCATCTAGCACAGATACGCAGTATTTT. This translates into CASSPAGTASSTDTQYF.

The V call is TRBV7-9, the J call TRBJ2-2, with TRBD1 identical over 7 bases. The germline V gene encodes CDR1 SEHNR and CDR2 FQNEAQ (reference sequence). The CDR3 has 17 residues. CDR3 protein: CAGQGGRDTLNTGELFF. The CDR3 coding sequence is TGTGCGGGACAAGGGGGCCGGGACACTCTGAACACCGGGGAGCTGTTTTTT.

This chain joins TRBV27 and TRBJ2-1, with TRBD1 identical over 11 bases. The CDR3 has 15 residues. Germline V gives CDR1 MNHEY, CDR2 SMNVEV (reference sequence). The V segment lost 5 bases and the J segment 2 bases; nucleotides outside the gene matches: 2. The chain's CDR3 is CASSPGQGAYNEQFF. The CDR3 DNA is TGTGCCAGCAGTCCGGGACAGGGGGCCTACAATGAGCAGTTCTTC.

V is TRBV19 and J is TRBJ2-7, with no clear D. With 6 bases removed from V and 0 bases from J, the gap between germline ends came to 21 bases. This CDR3 is built from 17 residues. Germline values: CDR1 LNHDA, CDR2 SQIVND (reference sequence). DNA of the CDR3: TGTGCCAGTAGCCACTCCTTTGGCGGAACGAGCTCCTACGAGCAGTACTTC. Translating gives CASSHSFGGTSSYEQYF.

The chain employs TRBV7-2 and TRBJ2-5; D unclear. The CDR3 totals 13 residues. Germline CDR1 reads SGHTA; CDR2 reads FQGNSA. V shed 6 bases and J shed 5 bases, with 13 bases lying between them. CDR3 nucleotides: TGTGCCAGCAGGCCGCCCGGGTGGGAGACCCAGTACTTC. Its translation is CASRPPGWETQYF.

The chain uses TRBV29-1 and TRBJ2-7, with 8 bases that match TRBD2. Germline-derived CDR1 and CDR2 are SQVTM and ANQGSEA. This CDR3 spans 12 amino acids. After removal of 7 bases from V and 4 bases from J, the junction contained 6 bases not matched to a gene. The CDR3 loop reads CSGLTSGYEQYF. In DNA, the CDR3 is TGCAGCGGCCTTACTAGCGGATACGAGCAGTACTTC.

V and J are TRBV5-4 and TRBJ2-3; TRBD2 might be the D (5 bases). The germline V and J ends were trimmed by 4 bases and 6 bases, with 21 bases remaining between them. CDR3 length equals 16 residues. The germline gives CDR1 SGHNT, CDR2 YYREEE (reference sequence). The CDR3 loop is CASSPKTKPTMDTQYF. DNA of the CDR3: TGTGCCAGCAGCCCGAAGACTAAGCCCACAATGGATACGCAGTATTTT. The entire variable domain, with the rest obtained from reference TRBV5-4 and TRBJ2-3, is as follows: ETGVTQSPTHLIKTRGQQVTLRCSSQSGHNTVSWYQQALGQGPQFIFQYYREEENGRGNFPPRFSGLQFPNYSSELNVNALELDDSALYLCASSPKTKPTMDTQYFGPGTRLTVL.

This chain uses TRBV6-1 with TRBJ2-1, with D tentatively TRBD2 (5 bases). Germline V lookup: CDR1 MNHNS, CDR2 SASEGT. V was cut by 4 bases and J by 5 bases, with 6 bases left in between. There are 12 residues in the CDR3. The CDR3 sequence is CASSGTDNEQFF. The DNA of the CDR3 is TGTGCCAGCAGTGGGACTGACAATGAGCAGTTCTTC.

The V call is TRBV7-6, the J call TRBJ2-1, with 8 positions matching TRBD2. Germline V gene lookup returns CDR1 SGHVS and CDR2 FNYEAQ. CDR3 length: 16 residues. Trimming at V came to 4 bases and at J to 6 bases, leaving 11 bases not matched to a gene. CDR3 in DNA: TGTGCCAGCAGCTCCCCAATCGGCGGGAGGTTCAATGAGCAGTTCTTC. Translating gives CASSSPIGGRFNEQFF.

The rearrangement links TRBV28 to TRBJ1-1, with unresolved D. In germline, CDR1 is MDHEN, CDR2 SYDVKM. The CDR3 spans 13 residues. Trimming took 5 bases from V and 5 from J, leaving 12 bases between them. This CDR3 is CASSNLRGTEAFF. The CDR3 DNA follows: TGTGCCAGCAGTAACCTACGAGGGACTGAAGCTTTCTTT.

V usage is TRBV4-3 and J usage is TRBJ2-7; no clear D. V lost 0 bases, J lost 1 base, and 10 bases lay in between. Germline CDR1 is LGHNA and CDR2 is YSLEER. The CDR3 totals 15 residues. Here the CDR3 DNA reads TGCGCCAGCAGCCAAGACAGGTCGGCTTCCTACGAGCAGTACTTC. Protein sequence: CASSQDRSASYEQYF.

V is TRBV19 and J is TRBJ1-1; D gene unclear. This CDR3 is built from 14 residues. Germline-derived CDR1 and CDR2 are LNHDA and SQIVND (reference sequence). V was clipped by 0 bases and J by 6 bases, with 11 bases between them. CDR3 DNA sequence: TGTGCCAGTAGTATAGATTCGGGCCAGCCTGAAGCTTTCTTT. Translated: CASSIDSGQPEAFF.

This clone was found once. The chain combines TRBV2 with TRBJ2-7; a weak D match, TRBD2 (7 bases). This CDR3 comprises 17 residues. Per germline, CDR1 SNHLY and CDR2 FYNNEI. The germline V and J ends were trimmed by 1 base and 2 bases, with 18 bases remaining between them. The CDR3 DNA reads TGTGCCAGCAGTGAAGAGGGAGGGCGGGGGCTTGCCTACGAGCAGTACTTC. Translating it yields CASSEEGGRGLAYEQYF.

V gene TRBV7-7 combines with J gene TRBJ2-1; D is undetermined. This CDR3 spans 16 amino acids. Germline V lookup: CDR1 SSHAT, CDR2 FNYEAQ (reference sequence). V shed 5 bases and J shed 2 bases, with 16 bases lying between them. The CDR3 loop is CASSQGIGEAYNEQFF. CDR3 nucleotides: TGTGCCAGCAGCCAAGGGATAGGAGAAGCCTACAATGAGCAGTTCTTC.

Turning to this clone: Other DNA variants within this sample encode the same CDR3. The chain carries TRBV27 and TRBJ2-2; maybe TRBD1 (6 bases). V was shortened by 1 base and J by 6 bases, with 12 bases between the two germline ends. The CDR3 covers 15 residues. Germline CDR1 reads MNHEY; CDR2 reads SMNVEV (reference sequence). CDR3 sequence: CASSLWPGVSGELFF. CDR3 nucleotide sequence: TGTGCCAGCAGTTTATGGCCAGGGGTTTCCGGGGAGCTGTTTTTT.

This chain uses TRBV28 with TRBJ1-2; D possibly corresponds to TRBD1 (6 bases). The germline V gene encodes CDR1 MDHEN and CDR2 SYDVKM. There are 16 residues in the CDR3. Trimming removed 5 bases from V and 4 bases from J, with 20 bases in between. CDR3 sequence: CASSEAGRGYVYGYTF. The CDR3 DNA reads TGTGCCAGCAGTGAGGCGGGTAGGGGGTATGTCTATGGCTACACCTTC.

J is TRBJ2-1 and V is TRBV6-5; 7 nucleotides match TRBD2. The germline V gene has CDR1 MNHEY and CDR2 SVGAGI. The J segment lost 13 bases and the V segment lost 6 bases, leaving 12 bases of the junction unmatched. The CDR3 extends over 13 amino acids. CDR3 sequence: CASSPGGYLFQFF. The CDR3 bases are TGTGCCAGCAGCCCCGGGGGGTATCTGTTTCAGTTCTTC.

J is TRBJ1-1 and V is TRBV7-6; D not resolved. CDR3 size: 12 residues. Trimming took 5 bases from V and 5 from J, leaving 9 bases between them. Looked up from germline, CDR1 is SGHVS and CDR2 is FNYEAQ. The CDR3 region has the DNA TGTGCCAGCAGCGGACCGCGGACTGAAGCTTTCTTT. This gives the protein CASSGPRTEAFF.

The V call is TRBV15, the J call TRBJ2-1; 12 bases align to TRBD2. The V gene end was trimmed by 1 base and the J gene end by 4 bases; junction bases not matched to a gene: 2. CDR3 size: 16 residues. Germline V lookup: CDR1 LNHNV, CDR2 YYDKDF (reference sequence). The CDR3 DNA reads TGTGCCACCAGCAGAGCCGGGACTAGCGGGTACAATGAGCAGTTCTTC. It yields the protein CATSRAGTSGYNEQFF.

The rearrangement links TRBV5-4 to TRBJ1-2; possibly TRBD1 for D (5 bases). Germline values: CDR1 SGHNT, CDR2 YYREEE (reference sequence). Trimming shortened V by 1 base and J by 8 bases, and 15 bases separated the two germline ends. This CDR3 has 14 residues. In DNA, the CDR3 is TGTGCCAGCAGCTTGAAGCTGGGGGTGGAGGGCTACACCTTC. Its translation: CASSLKLGVEGYTF.